The entry that follows covers one TCR beta chain sequence. No antigen is known for it. TCRdb re-called the 5' RACE reads with MiXCR, one entry per CDR3 protein. The data contain hundreds of thousands of distinct CDR3 sequences, roughly 20% of them singletons. The CDR3 covers 14 residues. Germline CDR1 is MNHEY and CDR2 is SVGEGT. Trimming removed 6 bases from V and 5 bases from J, with 14 bases in between. The data derive from a study of identical twins. Study-wide points: In zero-insertion analyses, partial confounding could arise from invariant MAIT and iNKT cells.

These records were also assigned to another study, of T cells expressing NK-cell markers.

Sequencing was done on a sample of PBMCs. The chain employs TRBV6-2 or TRBV6-3 and TRBJ1-5, with a possible D match to TRBD1 (6 bases). This sequence originates from a woman between 18 and 30 years old in good health. The CDR3 sequence is CASRNDRPDQPQHF. DNA of the CDR3: TGTGCCAGCAGGAATGACAGGCCAGATCAGCCCCAGCATTTT.